This TCR beta chain is from a study of shared clonotypes between healthy human individuals (dated by TCRdb to between 2020 and 2021). A note on the overall study: Three men and a couple of women, aged 18 to 49 years, made up the cohort. For each donor, CD4 naive and CD4 memory were each given three plates, CD8 naive was given two plates, and CD8 memory was given one plate. The study deeply sequenced blood TCR repertoires of several healthy adults to estimate repertoire size and the extent of clonotype sharing between individuals. Different laboratories and diverse techniques were used to prepare libraries and sequence TCR repertoires, to increase sequencing depth and limit assay-specific biases. Each donor's leukapheresis produced roughly between roughly 0.85 and 10 billion PBMCs. What the study reported, not specific to this receptor: Only blood was sampled, and tissue TCR repertoires likely differ from those in blood. The small number of donors limited the genetic and exposure-history diversity represented. Compared with non-shared clonotypes, clonotypes shared by all four sorted-subset donors had higher generation probabilities. Sharing across a handful of donors was observed for about 5% of naive CD4, 3% to 4% of naive CD8, 2% to 2.5% of memory CD4, and around 0.42% of memory CD8 clonotypes. Naive subsets generally had larger estimated clonotype richness than memory subsets. Pairwise subsampling led to the expectation that sequencing depth would affect the degree of clonotype sharing among donors. Rarefaction of sorted-subset datasets indicated incomplete sequencing despite the large sequencing depth.

The donors were healthy, HIV-negative adults who had no recently reported acute infections or vaccinations. All donors were Caucasian adults living in Nashville, Tennessee, USA. CD4+ T cells were enriched by magnetic negative selection, after which naive cells were positively selected on CD45RA and the negative fraction was taken as the memory subset. Blood was obtained by leukapheresis, after which PBMCs were separated by Ficoll-Histopaque density gradient centrifugation and cryopreserved in liquid nitrogen vapor phase. Purity and quantity of every magnetically sorted T cell population were checked by analytical flow cytometry. Genomic DNA was isolated from each sorted fraction and quantified by UV absorbance on a Nanodrop 2000c. Using the deep immunoSEQ assay, multiplex PCR amplified TCR CDR3 regions from genomic DNA. Extracted genomic DNA from each cell subset was spread evenly across all wells of several immunoSEQ 96-well plates, with each plate serving as a replicate. For sorted subsets, around 0.2 ug of genomic DNA, equivalent to some 30,000 T cell genomes, went into each replicate PCR. The purified libraries were quantified using a Qubit 3.0 fluorometer, sized with a Bioanalyzer 2100, and then quantified again using the KAPA Library Quantification kit. Every immunoSEQ 96-well plate was sequenced on a dedicated single-read 150-cycle Illumina NextSeq 550 flow cell. Concerning the study's data processing: Because the immunoSEQ output held only junctional sequences and lacked quality scores, the filtering could not match the filtering applied to full-length reads. To assign V/J genes and CDR3, sequences were annotated against IMGT germline references using PyIR, a Python wrapper for IgBLAST v1.9. Reads were removed for weak V/J assignments (E-value above 1e-6), missing CDR3, stop codons, out-of-frame junctions, or ambiguous translated residues. V3J clonotypes were defined as sequences sharing an identical inferred V gene, J gene, and CDR3 amino acid sequence. Percentage overlap between repertoires was calculated by dividing the number of shared unique clonotypes by the size of the smaller repertoire. Three approaches were used to assess repertoire richness: RTK rarefaction, the Chao1 estimator, and Recon v2.1 estimates of unobserved clonotypes. Generation probabilities for all TCRbeta clonotypes obtained by the gDNA method from a few donors were computed using OLGA. TCRdb mirrors the immuneACCESS table, restricted to in-frame sequences. Some clones are absent from its copies; in checked studies, under half trace to an unresolved V gene, and the reason for the others is unknown. V and J calls and clone size follow that table, whereas D and trimming were derived from the DNA. A total of some 2.4 million clones appear in this sample, 93% of them only once. Together, the top ten hold 0.36% of the sample.

Worth noting for this clone: Its antigen is still unknown. No base qualities exist here, and no much larger clone lies one base off it.

Including cysteine and phenylalanine, the CDR3 has 14 amino acids. Only the CDR3 DNA is retained, 42 bases long and in frame from the first base. For CDR1 and CDR2, the germline V gene (reference sequence) lists SGHAT and FQDESV. V is reduced by 1 base and J by 5 bases, leaving a spacing of 9 bases between them. The sequence links TRBV11-1 to TRBJ2-4, with a tentative D gene TRBD1 over 5 matching bases. Sequencing input: naive CD4+ T cells from PBMCs. The sample's cell subset or site label is to be understood as: CD45RA+ positively selected. The source of this sequence is a man between 18 and 35 years old in good health. Some clones in this sample may be carry-over from other donors' samples. The CDR3 region reads CASSLVQGQNIQYF. The DNA reads as follows: TGTGCCAGCAGCTTAGTTCAGGGCCAAAACATTCAGTACTTC.